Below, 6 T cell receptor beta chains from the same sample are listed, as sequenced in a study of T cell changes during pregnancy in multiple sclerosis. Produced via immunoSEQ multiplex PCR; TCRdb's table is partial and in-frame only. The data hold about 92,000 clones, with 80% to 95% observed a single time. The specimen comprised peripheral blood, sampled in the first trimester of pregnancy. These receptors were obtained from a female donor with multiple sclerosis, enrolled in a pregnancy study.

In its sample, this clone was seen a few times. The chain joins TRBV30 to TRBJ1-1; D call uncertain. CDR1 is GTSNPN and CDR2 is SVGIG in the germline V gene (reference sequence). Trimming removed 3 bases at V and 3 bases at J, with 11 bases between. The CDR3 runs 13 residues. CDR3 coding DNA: TGTGCCTGGAGCCGGGCAGCGGACACTGAAGCTTTCTTT. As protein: CAWSRAADTEAFF.

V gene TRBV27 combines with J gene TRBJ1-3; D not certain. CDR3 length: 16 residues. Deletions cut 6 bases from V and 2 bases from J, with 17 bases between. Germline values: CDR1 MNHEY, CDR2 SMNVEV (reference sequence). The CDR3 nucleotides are TGTGCCAGCAGATCAACGGGAAAGGGTGCTGGAAACACCATATATTTT. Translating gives CASRSTGKGAGNTIYF.

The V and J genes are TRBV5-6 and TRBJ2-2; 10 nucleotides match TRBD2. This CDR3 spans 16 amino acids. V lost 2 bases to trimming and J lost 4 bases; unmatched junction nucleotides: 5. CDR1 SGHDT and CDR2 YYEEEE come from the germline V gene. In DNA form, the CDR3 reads TGTGCCAGCAGCTTTCTTAGCGGGAGGTCCACCGGGGAGCTGTTTTTT. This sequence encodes CASSFLSGRSTGELFF.

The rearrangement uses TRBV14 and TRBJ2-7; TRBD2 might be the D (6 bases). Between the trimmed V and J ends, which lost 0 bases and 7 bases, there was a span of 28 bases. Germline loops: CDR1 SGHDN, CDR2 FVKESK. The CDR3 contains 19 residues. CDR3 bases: TGTGCCAGCAGCCAAGATCAGCTGAGGACCCGGACTATTCGATGGGAGCAGTACTTC. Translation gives CASSQDQLRTRTIRWEQYF.

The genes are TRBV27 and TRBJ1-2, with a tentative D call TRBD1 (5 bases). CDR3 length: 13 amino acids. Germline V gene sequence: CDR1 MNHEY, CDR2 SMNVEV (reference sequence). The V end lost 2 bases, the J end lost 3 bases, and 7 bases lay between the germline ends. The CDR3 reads CASSLGAHYGYTF. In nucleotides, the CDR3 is TGTGCCAGCAGTTTAGGGGCACACTATGGCTACACCTTC.

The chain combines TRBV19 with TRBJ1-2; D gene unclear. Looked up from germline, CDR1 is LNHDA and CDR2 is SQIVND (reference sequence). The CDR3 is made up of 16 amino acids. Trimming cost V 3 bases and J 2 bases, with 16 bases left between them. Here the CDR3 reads CASSIPSATNNYGYTF. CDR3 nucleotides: TGTGCCAGTAGTATCCCTTCCGCTACCAACAACTATGGCTACACCTTC.